A selection of T cell receptor beta chains follows, all from one sample in a study of brain metastases from non-small cell lung cancer. The method was immunoSEQ multiplex PCR; TCRdb's version includes in-frame clones alone and lacks a portion of them. The top ten clones hold 4.1% of a sample with 7,500 to 10,000 clones, about 82% of them seen once. The sample consisted of primary lung tumor tissue. These receptors were collected from a donor at least 40 years old with non-small cell lung cancer. The conserved cysteine and the conserved F or W are not part of the CDR3 here. Fields, in order: J gene, V gene, CDR3 protein.

TRBJ2-2	TRBV3-1/TRBV3-2	ASGGMNTGELL
TRBJ1-4	TRBV6-1	ASSERTGAGGEKLF
TRBJ1-6	TRBV7-3	ASAGQGDSPFY
TRBJ2-3	TRBV9	ASSIRSGDSTDTQY
TRBJ2-7	TRBV28	ASSTPGTGGYEQY
TRBJ1-1	TRBV30	AWVPRGSLEAF
TRBJ2-5	TRBV7-9	ASSEAGIQETQY
TRBJ1-2	TRBV6-5	ASSYSTRGVNRVYT
TRBJ2-1	TRBV6-4	ASRPTGDSYNEQF
TRBJ2-1	TRBV19	ASSPRQATSYNEQF
TRBJ1-1	TRBV21-1	ASSDRPNTEAF
TRBJ1-2	TRBV5-4	ASSLAGPNYGYT
TRBJ2-3	TRBV29-1	SGMGAGLLTDTQY
TRBJ2-1	TRBV6-2/TRBV6-3	ASSYQGPLSEQF
TRBJ2-1	TRBV6-2/TRBV6-3	TSSPETSGSYPEEQF
TRBJ1-6	TRBV10-3	AISATAREGSPLH
TRBJ2-1	TRBV12-5	ASGPGQGGNEQF
TRBJ1-2	TRBV12-3/TRBV12-4	ASRSGGGYGYT
TRBJ1-6	TRBV7-8	ASSIAVGQGDNSPLH
TRBJ1-3	TRBV30	AWSVNSGNTIY
TRBJ1-1	TRBV3-1/TRBV3-2	ASSQGQLNTEAF
TRBJ1-2	TRBV5-6	ASSTDPRGNYGYT
TRBJ1-2	TRBV3-1/TRBV3-2	ASSPSGQGHGYT
TRBJ1-2	TRBV5-4	ASSLGDRGGYGYT
TRBJ2-7	TRBV12-3/TRBV12-4	ASSLSRAEQY
TRBJ1-2	TRBV6-5	ASSLRDTNYGYT
TRBJ2-7	TRBV7-2	ASSLISAGVPYEQY
TRBJ2-1	TRBV6-5	ASSPRRDRGNEQF
TRBJ1-1	TRBV5-6	ASRGLDRGENTEAF
TRBJ1-6	TRBV6-5	ASRTVSEGSPLH
TRBJ1-2	TRBV4-3	ASSQELGGSVYGYT
TRBJ1-2	TRBV3-1/TRBV3-2	ASSRTIPYGYT
TRBJ1-1	TRBV4-1	ASSPRQDMNTEAF
TRBJ1-3	TRBV23-1	ASSQTPGQVGNTIY
TRBJ1-4	TRBV30	AWSHREKLF
TRBJ2-4	TRBV5-1	ASSLTGTKNIQY
TRBJ1-1	TRBV6-6	ASSYSMQGGNAEAF
TRBJ1-6	TRBV6-5	ASTVGVRSPLH
TRBJ1-2	TRBV29-1	SVNRGEDGYT
TRBJ2-1	TRBV7-8	ASSPQTGNNEQF
TRBJ2-1	TRBV9	ASSVVPGGEQF
TRBJ1-1	TRBV12-3/TRBV12-4	ASRGQGNTEAF
TRBJ1-6	TRBV7-9	ASSGRTGQPYNSPLH
TRBJ1-1	TRBV3-1/TRBV3-2	ASSQDGVTEAF
TRBJ1-2	TRBV19	ASSARGTGEAYGYT
TRBJ2-1	TRBV7-9	ASSSRQEYNEQF
TRBJ1-1	TRBV7-9	ASSLQSTEAF
TRBJ1-4	TRBV28	ASSFGTGYEKLF
TRBJ2-7	TRBV7-2	ASSSFEPYEQY
TRBJ2-1	TRBV7-2	ASRQTGTAYNEQF
TRBJ2-2	TRBV3-1/TRBV3-2	ASSQDTGRNTGELF
TRBJ2-5	TRBV7-9	ASSLDIVVLAGADETQY
TRBJ1-1	TRBV19	ASSIRFNTEAF